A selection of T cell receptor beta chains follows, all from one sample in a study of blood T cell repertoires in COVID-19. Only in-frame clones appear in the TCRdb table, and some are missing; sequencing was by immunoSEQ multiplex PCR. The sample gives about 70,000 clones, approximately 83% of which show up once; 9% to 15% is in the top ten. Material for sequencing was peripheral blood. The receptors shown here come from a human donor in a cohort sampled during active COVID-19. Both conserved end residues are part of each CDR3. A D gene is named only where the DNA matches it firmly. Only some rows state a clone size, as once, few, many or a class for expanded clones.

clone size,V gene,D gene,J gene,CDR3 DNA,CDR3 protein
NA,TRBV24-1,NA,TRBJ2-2,TGTGCCACCAGTGCCAGGGCCCCCGGGGAGCTGTTTTTT,CATSARAPGELFF
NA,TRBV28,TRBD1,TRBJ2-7,TGTGCCAGCAGTCCAACACGGGACAGCTACGAGCAGTACTTC,CASSPTRDSYEQYF
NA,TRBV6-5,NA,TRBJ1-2,TGTGCCAGCGGAGGGGAGACAGCCTATGGCTACACCTTC,CASGGETAYGYTF
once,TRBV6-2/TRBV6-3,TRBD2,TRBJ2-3,TGTGCCAGCAGCGATGGGCCTAAGCGGGGGGGCACAGATACGCAGTATTTT,CASSDGPKRGGTDTQYF
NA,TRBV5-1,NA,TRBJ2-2,TGCGCCAGCAGCTTGGAACCGGCCTGGACAATAAACACCGGGGAGCTGTTTTTT,CASSLEPAWTINTGELFF
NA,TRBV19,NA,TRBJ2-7,TGTGCCAGTAGTATATTCTCCAGGGATAGCGAGCAGTACTTC,CASSIFSRDSEQYF
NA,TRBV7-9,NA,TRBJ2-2,TGTGCCAGCAGCTTACCGGGTGGGGAGCTGTTTTTT,CASSLPGGELFF
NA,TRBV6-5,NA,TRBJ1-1,TGTGCCAGCAGTTACTCACGGGGAGTTCGTACTGAAGCTTTCTTT,CASSYSRGVRTEAFF
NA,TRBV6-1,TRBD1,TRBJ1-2,TGTGCCAGCAGTGAACAGGCAGGGGGCTATGGCTACACCTTC,CASSEQAGGYGYTF
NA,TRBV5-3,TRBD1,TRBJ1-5,TGTGCCAGAAGATTACAGGGGTGCCAGCCCCAGCATTTT,CARRLQGCQPQHF